This T cell receptor (beta chain) was documented in a study of cytomegalovirus exposure and HLA in healthy donors. Study-wide findings and caveats: Generally TCR sequences proved uncommon, though certain public TCRs appeared in numerous donors. In a later analysis, a missense DCLRE1C variant was linked to TCR beta V- and J-gene trimming. There were a few CMV-associated chains whose specificity for CMV antigens was confirmed in vitro.

Primers: 60 Vbeta forward and 13 Jbeta reverse. Authors' analysis steps: Roughly 11 million shared chains were among 80 million or so unique TCR beta chains counted in a later analysis. Libraries were prepared by immunoSEQ multiplex PCR; TCRdb keeps only in-frame clonotypes and omits some of them. V and J calls and clone size come straight from that table; D and trimming were deduced from the DNA. In the table there are about 130,000 clones, just over 70% of which are singletons. In this sample, this clone turned up once. The antigen remains unidentified. This sequence was found in a woman aged 60 to 75 in good health and CMV-seropositive. Sequenced: PBMCs.

The CDR3 DNA is TGTGCCAGCAGCTTGCTTGGGAGCACTGAAGCTTTCTTT. Amino acid sequence: CASSLLGSTEAFF. The chain uses TRBV5-6 and TRBJ1-1; D is ambiguous. The germline V gene encodes CDR1 SGHDT and CDR2 YYEEEE. The CDR3 has 13 amino acids. Trimming shortened V by 1 base and J by 4 bases, and 8 bases separated the two germline ends.